These 19 T cell receptor beta chains came from one sample sequenced in a study of blood T cell repertoires in COVID-19. Profiling relied on immunoSEQ multiplex PCR, and the TCRdb table lists in-frame clones only, not all of them. The sample holds approximately 210,000 clones, about nine tenths seen once. Sequencing used PBMCs or T cells enriched from blood (not recorded which). These receptor sequences come from a man aged 25-45 years in a cohort exposed to, infected with or recovered from COVID-19 (not recorded which).

The table lists this clone with a count of one. Other DNA sequences from this sample encode an identical CDR3 as well. This chain uses TRBV28 with TRBJ2-7; D is unresolved. Trimming removed 3 bases from V and 3 bases from J, with 6 bases in between. The germline V gene encodes CDR1 MDHEN and CDR2 SYDVKM. The length of the CDR3 is 12 residues. The CDR3 nucleotides read TGTGCCAGCAGTTTTCTGAGCTACGAGCAGTACTTC. Translation gives CASSFLSYEQYF.

This chain links TRBV24-1 with TRBJ2-7; D not certain. The CDR3 spans 11 residues. Germline lookup yields CDR1 KGHDR and CDR2 SFDVKD. The germline V and J ends were trimmed by 4 bases and 3 bases, with 3 bases remaining between them. Written as DNA, the CDR3 is TGTGCCACCAGTGACTACTACGAGCAGTACTTC. Its translation: CATSDYYEQYF.

This clone came up a few times. This chain joins TRBV29-1 and TRBJ1-2; the D is unclear. Germline assignment: CDR1 SQVTM and CDR2 ANQGSEA. The CDR3 has 14 amino acids. V was trimmed by 4 bases and J by 5 bases, leaving 17 bases between them. CDR3 DNA sequence: TGCAGCGTTGTATTTCCTTCGGCGGAGTATGGCTACACCTTC. This translates into CSVVFPSAEYGYTF.

This chain links TRBV28 with TRBJ1-2; possibly TRBD1 for D (6 bases). The germline V and J ends were trimmed by 7 bases and 4 bases, with 16 bases remaining between them. The CDR3 totals 14 residues. Germline V gives CDR1 MDHEN, CDR2 SYDVKM. The CDR3 here is CASNLEQGPYGYTF. CDR3 nucleotides: TGTGCCAGCAATCTCGAACAGGGTCCCTATGGCTACACCTTC.

A few counts support this clone. The chain employs TRBV27 and TRBJ2-5; maybe TRBD1 (9 bases). V was trimmed by 6 bases and J by 0 bases, leaving 26 bases between them. The V gene's germline CDR1 is MNHEY and CDR2 SMNVEV (reference sequence). This CDR3 contains 19 residues. The CDR3 coding sequence is TGTGCCAGCAGAGAAACAGGGGGCGCCTGGCGGGGGGACCAAGAGACCCAGTACTTC. This sequence encodes CASRETGGAWRGDQETQYF.

The chain has TRBV11-2 and TRBJ1-3; D gene ambiguous. V was pared by 5 bases and J by 0 bases, with 5 bases between. The CDR3 consists of 13 residues. Germline CDR1 SGHAT, CDR2 FQNNGV. This CDR3 is CASSRSSGNTIYF. The CDR3 DNA follows: TGTGCCAGCAGCCGGAGCTCTGGAAACACCATATATTTT. The full variable domain, with the rest looked up from reference TRBV11-2 and TRBJ1-3, is EAGVAQSPRYKIIEKRQSVAFWCNPISGHATLYWYQQILGQGPKLLIQFQNNGVVDDSQLPKDRFSAERLKGVDSTLKIQPAKLEDSAVYLCASSRSSGNTIYFGEGSWLTVV.

The CDR3 DNA reads TGTGCCAGCAGAGAGGACAGGTCGAGCTCTGGAAACACCATATATTTT. It codes for CASREDRSSSGNTIYF. The chain combines TRBV28 with TRBJ1-3; TRBD1 aligns across 7 bases. Germline lookup yields CDR1 MDHEN and CDR2 SYDVKM. The CDR3 covers 16 residues. With 6 bases clipped from V and 0 bases from J, the junction kept 8 bases outside the gene matches.

The chain employs TRBV3-1 (or the pseudogene TRBV3-2) and TRBJ2-7, with 9 positions matching TRBD2. Germline lookup yields CDR1 LGHDT and CDR2 YNNKEL (reference sequence). The CDR3 covers 18 residues. With 4 bases clipped from V and 2 bases from J, the junction kept 15 bases outside the gene matches. The CDR3 loop is CASSPPGLAPIFTYEQYF. CDR3 nucleotide sequence: TGTGCCAGCAGCCCCCCGGGACTAGCCCCAATCTTTACCTACGAGCAGTACTTC.

This rearrangement joins TRBV19 to TRBJ1-2; TRBD1 matches 7 bases. CDR3 length: 12 amino acids. Germline CDR1 reads LNHDA; CDR2 reads SQIVND (reference sequence). With 2 bases clipped from V and 12 bases from J, the junction kept 6 bases outside the gene matches. CDR3 DNA: TGTGCCAGTAGTATATTTGAGGGGGCACACACCTTC. This sequence encodes CASSIFEGAHTF.

In nucleotides, the CDR3 is TGTGCCAGTATGGAGGGGGCGCGATCCGAAAAACTGTTTTTT. Amino acid sequence: CASMEGARSEKLFF. This chain joins TRBV19 and TRBJ1-4; 7 bases fit TRBD1. The length of the CDR3 is 14 residues. V lost 7 bases and J lost 8; bases outside the gene matches: 10. Looked up from germline, CDR1 is LNHDA and CDR2 is SQIVND (reference sequence).

This sequence joins TRBV10-3 and TRBJ2-3; 10 bases are shared with TRBD1. The germline gives CDR1 ENHRY, CDR2 SYGVKD. The V gene end was trimmed by 4 bases and the J gene end by 3 bases; junction bases not matched to a gene: 1. The CDR3 is 14 residues long. The CDR3 reads CAISGGQGTDTQYF. The DNA of the CDR3 is TGTGCCATCAGTGGGGGACAGGGGACAGATACGCAGTATTTT.

The genes are TRBV12-5 and TRBJ2-2, with TRBD2 matching over 12 bases. This CDR3 comprises 17 residues. CDR1 and CDR2 (germline): LGHNT, FRNRAP. The ends lost 0 bases at V and 7 bases at J; junction bases unmatched: 6. The CDR3, as DNA: TGTGCTAGTGGTTTGGTACTAGCGGGAGGAGAGTTCGGGGAGCTGTTTTTT. As protein: CASGLVLAGGEFGELFF. The full variable domain, completed using reference TRBV12-5 and TRBJ2-2, is DARVTQTPRHKVTEMGQEVTMRCQPILGHNTVFWYRQTMMQGLELLAYFRNRAPLDDSGMPKDRFSAEMPDATLATLKIQPSEPRDSAVYFCASGLVLAGGEFGELFFGEGSRLTVL.

The chain combines TRBV5-8 with TRBJ1-3; D unresolved. The germline V gene encodes CDR1 SGHTS and CDR2 YDEGEE. The length of the CDR3 is 14 residues. The V gene lost 4 bases and the J gene lost 1 base, with 9 bases spanning the gap. This CDR3 is CASSRPGSGNTIYF. In DNA, the CDR3 is TGTGCCAGCAGCCGTCCAGGTTCTGGAAACACCATATATTTT.

The rearrangement joins TRBV12-3 or TRBV12-4 to TRBJ2-3, with D possibly TRBD1 on 6 matching bases. Trimming removed 8 bases from V and 0 bases from J, with 9 bases in between. This CDR3 spans 13 amino acids. The CDR3 sequence is CASEGDSTDTQYF. CDR3 bases: TGTGCCAGCGAGGGGGACAGCACAGATACGCAGTATTTT.

J is TRBJ2-6 and V is TRBV4-1; 12 nucleotides agree with TRBD2. Germline trimming cut 9 bases from V and 0 bases from J; bases unmatched to any gene: 3. The length of the CDR3 is 16 residues. Germline values: CDR1 MGHRA, CDR2 YSYEKL. The CDR3 spells CASRLAGDSGANVLTF. CDR3 nucleotides: TGCGCCAGTAGACTAGCGGGAGACTCTGGGGCCAACGTCCTGACTTTC.

V is TRBV3-1 (or the pseudogene TRBV3-2) and J is TRBJ2-1; 11 bases are shared with TRBD1. In germline, CDR1 is LGHDT, CDR2 YNNKEL (reference sequence). The CDR3 covers 15 residues. With 4 bases clipped from V and 6 bases from J, the junction kept 5 bases outside the gene matches. CDR3 DNA: TGTGCCAGCAGCCGACCCGGGACAGGGGGCAATGAGCAGTTCTTC. This codes for CASSRPGTGGNEQFF.

Only one count was recorded for this clone. The CDR3 nucleotides read TGTGCCACCAGCAGACGGGAGGGTGGGAGCCTACTCACAGATACGCAGTATTTT. Translating it yields CATSRREGGSLLTDTQYF. This chain joins TRBV15 and TRBJ2-3; 8 bases map to TRBD2. CDR3 length equals 18 residues. Unmatched junction bases numbered 12, after V lost 2 bases and J lost 2 bases. Looked up from germline, CDR1 is LNHNV and CDR2 is YYDKDF (reference sequence). Together with reference TRBV15 and TRBJ2-3, the CDR3 gives the full variable domain: DAMVIQNPRYQVTQFGKPVTLSCSQTLNHNVMYWYQQKSSQAPKLLFHYYDKDFNNEADTPDNFQSRRPNTSFCFLDIRSPGLGDTAMYLCATSRREGGSLLTDTQYFGPGTRLTVL.

The V and J genes are TRBV4-1 and TRBJ1-2, with 7 bases matching TRBD1. The CDR3 covers 16 residues. The germline CDR1 and CDR2 sequences are MGHRA and YSYEKL. Trimming removed 1 base from V and 1 base from J; junction bases left unmatched: 6. The CDR3 DNA follows: TGCGCCAGCAGCCAAGGAGGACAGGCTATTAACTATGGCTACACCTTC. Its translation is CASSQGGQAINYGYTF.

The genes are TRBV3-1 (or the pseudogene TRBV3-2) and TRBJ2-2; TRBD1 aligns across 9 bases. The junction had 13 bases not matched to a gene; V was cut back by 2 bases and J by 3 bases. The CDR3 covers 19 residues. The V gene's germline CDR1 is LGHDT and CDR2 YNNKEL (reference sequence). CDR3 sequence reads: CASSQLSGTGIRDTGELFF. The DNA for the CDR3 is TGTGCCAGCAGCCAATTATCCGGGACAGGGATTCGGGACACCGGGGAGCTGTTTTTT.